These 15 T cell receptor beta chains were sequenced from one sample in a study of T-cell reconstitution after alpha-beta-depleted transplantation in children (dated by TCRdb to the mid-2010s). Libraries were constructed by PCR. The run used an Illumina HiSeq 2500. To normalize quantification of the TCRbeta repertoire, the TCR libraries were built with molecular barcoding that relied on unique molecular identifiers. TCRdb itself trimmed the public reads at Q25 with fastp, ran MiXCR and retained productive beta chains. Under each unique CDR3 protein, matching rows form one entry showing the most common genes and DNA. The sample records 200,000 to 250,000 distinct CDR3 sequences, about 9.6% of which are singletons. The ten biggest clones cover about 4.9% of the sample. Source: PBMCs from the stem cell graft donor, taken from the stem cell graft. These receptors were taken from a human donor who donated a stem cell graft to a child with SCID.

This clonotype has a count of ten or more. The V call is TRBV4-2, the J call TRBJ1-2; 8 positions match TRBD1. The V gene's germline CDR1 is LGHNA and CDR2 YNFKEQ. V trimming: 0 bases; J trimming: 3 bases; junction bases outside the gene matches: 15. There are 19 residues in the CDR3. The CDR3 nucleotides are TGTGCCAGCAGCCAAGACCGGTACTCCAGGGGGCTGGGGGACTATGGCTACACCTTC. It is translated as CASSQDRYSRGLGDYGYTF.

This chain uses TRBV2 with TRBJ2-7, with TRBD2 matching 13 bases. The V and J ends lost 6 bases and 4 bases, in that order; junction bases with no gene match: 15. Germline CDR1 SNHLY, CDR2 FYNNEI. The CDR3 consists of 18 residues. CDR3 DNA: TGTGCCAGCAGGGCCGGGACTAGCGGGGACCATCCCCCGTACGAGCAGTACTTC. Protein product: CASRAGTSGDHPPYEQYF.

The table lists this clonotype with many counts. CDR3 nucleotide sequence: TGTGCCAGCAGTTACTCGATGGCAGGGATGAGCACTGAAGCTTTCTTT. As protein: CASSYSMAGMSTEAFF. The rearrangement joins TRBV6-5 to TRBJ1-1, with D possibly matching TRBD1 (5 bases). V lost 0 bases and J lost 4, with 15 bases in between. In germline, CDR1 is MNHEY, CDR2 SVGAGI. CDR3 size: 16 residues.

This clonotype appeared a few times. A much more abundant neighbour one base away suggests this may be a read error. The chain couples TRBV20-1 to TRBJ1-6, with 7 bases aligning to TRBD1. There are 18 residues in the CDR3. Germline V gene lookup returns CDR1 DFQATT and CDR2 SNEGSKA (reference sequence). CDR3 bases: TGCTGTGCTAGAGAGGGCCCAGGGGGGAGCTCCTATAATTCACCCCTCCACTTT. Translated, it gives CCAREGPGGSSYNSPLHF.

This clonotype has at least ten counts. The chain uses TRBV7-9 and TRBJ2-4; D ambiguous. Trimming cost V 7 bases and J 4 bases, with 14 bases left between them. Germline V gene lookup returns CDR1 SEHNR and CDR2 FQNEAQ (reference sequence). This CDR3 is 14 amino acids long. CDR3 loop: CASTREQIKNIQYF. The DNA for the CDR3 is TGTGCCAGCACCCGAGAACAGATAAAAAACATTCAGTACTTC.

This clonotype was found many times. CDR3 region: CASSPILRELKNIQYF. CDR3 sequence (DNA): TGCGCCAGCAGCCCAATCCTCCGGGAGCTCAAAAACATTCAGTACTTC. This chain connects TRBV4-1 to TRBJ2-4, with D possibly being TRBD2 (6 bases). The V end lost 4 bases, the J end lost 3 bases, and 16 bases lay between the germline ends. Germline V gene data show CDR1 as MGHRA and CDR2 as YSYEKL. This CDR3 region has 16 residues.

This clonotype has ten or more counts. The CDR3 here is CASIFTPTAGANTDTQYF. CDR3 nucleotides: TGTGCCAGCATCTTTACCCCTACAGCGGGGGCCAACACAGATACGCAGTATTTT. This rearrangement joins TRBV11-2 to TRBJ2-3; 8 bases match TRBD2. CDR3 length: 18 amino acids. Germline loops: CDR1 SGHAT, CDR2 FQNNGV. V was pared by 7 bases and J by 2 bases, with 17 bases of the junction left unmatched.

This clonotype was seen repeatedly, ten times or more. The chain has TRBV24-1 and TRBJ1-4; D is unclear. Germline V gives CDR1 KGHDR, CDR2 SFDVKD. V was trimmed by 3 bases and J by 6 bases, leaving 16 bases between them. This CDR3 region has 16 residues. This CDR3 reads CATSDPLEGGDEKLFF. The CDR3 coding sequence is TGTGCCACCAGTGATCCCCTCGAGGGCGGGGATGAAAAACTGTTTTTT.

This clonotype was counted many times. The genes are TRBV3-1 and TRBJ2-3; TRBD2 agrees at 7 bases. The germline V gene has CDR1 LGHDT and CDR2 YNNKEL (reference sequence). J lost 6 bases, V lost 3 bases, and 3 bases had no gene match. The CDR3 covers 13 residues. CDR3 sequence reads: CASSHEGGDTQYF. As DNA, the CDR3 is TGTGCCAGCAGCCACGAGGGAGGGGATACGCAGTATTTT.

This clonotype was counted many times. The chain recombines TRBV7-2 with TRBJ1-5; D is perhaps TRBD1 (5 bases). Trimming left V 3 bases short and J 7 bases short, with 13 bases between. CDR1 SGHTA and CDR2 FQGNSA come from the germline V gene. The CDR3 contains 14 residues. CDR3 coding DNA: TGTGCCAGCAGCTTCTTTCGGGGGGGACAGCCCCAGCATTTT. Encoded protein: CASSFFRGGQPQHF. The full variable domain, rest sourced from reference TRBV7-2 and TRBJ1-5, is GAGVSQSPSNKVTEKGKDVELRCDPISGHTALYWYRQSLGQGLEFLIYFQGNSAPDKSGLPSDRFSAERTGGSVSTLTIQRTQQEDSAVYLCASSFFRGGQPQHFGDGTRLSIL.

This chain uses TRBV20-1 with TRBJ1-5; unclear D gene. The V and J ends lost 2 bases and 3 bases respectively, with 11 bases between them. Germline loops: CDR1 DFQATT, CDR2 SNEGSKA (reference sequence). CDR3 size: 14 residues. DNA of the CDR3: TGCAGTGCTAGATCTTCTGCTTCCAATCAGCCCCAGCATTTT. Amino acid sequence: CSARSSASNQPQHF.

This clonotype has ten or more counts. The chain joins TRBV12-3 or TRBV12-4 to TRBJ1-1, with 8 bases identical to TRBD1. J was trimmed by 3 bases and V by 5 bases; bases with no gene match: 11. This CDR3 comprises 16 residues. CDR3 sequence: CASSPSSQGAHTEAFF. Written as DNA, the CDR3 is TGTGCCAGCAGTCCATCTTCTCAGGGGGCCCACACTGAAGCTTTCTTT.

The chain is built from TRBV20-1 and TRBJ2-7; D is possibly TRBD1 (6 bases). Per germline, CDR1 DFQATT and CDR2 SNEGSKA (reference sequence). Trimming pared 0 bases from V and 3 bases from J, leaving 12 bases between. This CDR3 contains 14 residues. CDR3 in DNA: TGCAGTGCTAGAGATCAGAACAGGGACTACGAGCAGTACTTC. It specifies CSARDQNRDYEQYF.

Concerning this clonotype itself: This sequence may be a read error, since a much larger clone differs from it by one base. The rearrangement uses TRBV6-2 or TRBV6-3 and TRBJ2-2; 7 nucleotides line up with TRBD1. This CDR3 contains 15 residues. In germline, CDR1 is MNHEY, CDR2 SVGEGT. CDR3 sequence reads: CASSSGQRNTEELFF. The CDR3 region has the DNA TGTGCCAGCAGTTCGGGACAGCGAAACACCGAGGAGCTGTTTTTT.

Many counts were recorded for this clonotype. The CDR3 region has the DNA TGTGCCAGCAGCTTGATGATGGGGGGGCCTATGGGTGAAGCTTTCTTT. It specifies CASSLMMGGPMGEAFF. V usage is TRBV5-6 and J usage is TRBJ1-1, with D possibly TRBD1 on 6 matching bases. This CDR3 spans 16 amino acids. V was cut by 1 base and J by 7 bases, with 20 bases left in between. Germline V gene data show CDR1 as SGHDT and CDR2 as YYEEEE.